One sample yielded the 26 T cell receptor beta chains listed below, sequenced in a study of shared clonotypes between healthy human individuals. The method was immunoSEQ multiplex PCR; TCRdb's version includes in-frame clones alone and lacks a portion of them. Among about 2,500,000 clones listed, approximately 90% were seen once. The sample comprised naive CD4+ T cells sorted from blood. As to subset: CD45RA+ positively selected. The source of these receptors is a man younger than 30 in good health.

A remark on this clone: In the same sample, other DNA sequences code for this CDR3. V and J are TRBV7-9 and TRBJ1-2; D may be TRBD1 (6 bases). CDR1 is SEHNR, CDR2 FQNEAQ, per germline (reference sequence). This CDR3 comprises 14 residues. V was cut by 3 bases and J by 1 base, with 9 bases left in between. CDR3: CASSFRGSNYGYTF. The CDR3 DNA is TGTGCCAGCAGCTTTAGGGGGAGTAACTATGGCTACACCTTC. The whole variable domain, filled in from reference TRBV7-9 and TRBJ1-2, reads DTGVSQNPRHKITKRGQNVTFRCDPISEHNRLYWYRQTLGQGPEFLTYFQNEAQLEKSRLLSDRFSAERPKGSFSTLEIQRTEQGDSAMYLCASSFRGSNYGYTFGSGTRLTVV.

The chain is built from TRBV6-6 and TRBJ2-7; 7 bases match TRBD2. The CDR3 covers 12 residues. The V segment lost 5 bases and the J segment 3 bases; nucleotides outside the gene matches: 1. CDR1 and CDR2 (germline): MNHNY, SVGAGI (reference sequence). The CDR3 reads CASSSGNYEQYF. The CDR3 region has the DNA TGTGCCAGCAGTAGCGGGAACTACGAGCAGTACTTC.

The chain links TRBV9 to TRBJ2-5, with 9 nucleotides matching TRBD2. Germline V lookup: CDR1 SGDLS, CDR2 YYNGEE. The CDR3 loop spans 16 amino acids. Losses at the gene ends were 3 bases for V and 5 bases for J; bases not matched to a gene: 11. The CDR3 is CASSARPAGGSETQYF. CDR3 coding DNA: TGTGCCAGCAGCGCCAGACCAGCGGGGGGAAGCGAGACCCAGTACTTC.

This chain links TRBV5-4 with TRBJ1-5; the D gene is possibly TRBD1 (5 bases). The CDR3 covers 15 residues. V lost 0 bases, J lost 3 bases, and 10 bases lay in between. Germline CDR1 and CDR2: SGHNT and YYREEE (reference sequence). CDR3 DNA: TGTGCCAGCAGCTTGGGGGGGACGGTCAATCAGCCCCAGCATTTT. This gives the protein CASSLGGTVNQPQHF.

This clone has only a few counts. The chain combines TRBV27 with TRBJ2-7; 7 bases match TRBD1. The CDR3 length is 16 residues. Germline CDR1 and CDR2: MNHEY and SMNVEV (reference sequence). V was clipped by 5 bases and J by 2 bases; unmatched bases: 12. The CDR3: CASSIQTGNGPYEQYF. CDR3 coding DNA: TGTGCCAGCAGTATCCAGACAGGGAACGGCCCCTACGAGCAGTACTTC.

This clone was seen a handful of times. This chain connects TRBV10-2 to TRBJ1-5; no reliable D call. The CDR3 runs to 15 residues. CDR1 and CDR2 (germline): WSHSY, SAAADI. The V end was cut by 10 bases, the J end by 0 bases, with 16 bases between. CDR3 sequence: CATRGPGYSNQPQHF. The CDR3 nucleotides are TGCGCCACCAGAGGACCAGGATATAGCAATCAGCCCCAGCATTTT.

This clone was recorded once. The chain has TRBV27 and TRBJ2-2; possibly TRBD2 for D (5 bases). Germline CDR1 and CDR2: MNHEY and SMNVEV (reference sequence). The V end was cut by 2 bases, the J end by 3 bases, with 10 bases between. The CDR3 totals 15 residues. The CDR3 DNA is TGTGCCAGCAGTTTAGGGCGGGCTCACACCGGGGAGCTGTTTTTT. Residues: CASSLGRAHTGELFF.

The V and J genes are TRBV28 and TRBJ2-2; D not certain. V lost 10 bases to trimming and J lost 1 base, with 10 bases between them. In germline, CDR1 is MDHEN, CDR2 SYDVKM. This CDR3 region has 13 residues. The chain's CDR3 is CATQNLNTGELFF. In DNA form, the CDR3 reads TGTGCCACCCAGAACCTGAACACCGGGGAGCTGTTTTTT. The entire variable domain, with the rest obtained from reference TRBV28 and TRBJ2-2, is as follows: DVKVTQSSRYLVKRTGEKVFLECVQDMDHENMFWYRQDPGLGLRLIYFSYDVKMKEKGDIPEGYSVSREKKERFSLILESASTNQTSMYLCATQNLNTGELFFGEGSRLTVL.

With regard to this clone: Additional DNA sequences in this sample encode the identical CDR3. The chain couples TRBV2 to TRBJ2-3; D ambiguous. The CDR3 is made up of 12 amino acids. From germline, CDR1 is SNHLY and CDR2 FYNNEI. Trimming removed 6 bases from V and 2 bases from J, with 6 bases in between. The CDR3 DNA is TGTGCCAGCAGGGAAAACACAGATACGCAGTATTTT. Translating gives CASRENTDTQYF.

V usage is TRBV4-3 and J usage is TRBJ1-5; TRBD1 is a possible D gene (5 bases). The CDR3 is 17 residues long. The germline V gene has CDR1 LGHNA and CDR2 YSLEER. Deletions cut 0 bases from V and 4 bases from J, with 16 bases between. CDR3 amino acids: CASSQEYKGKGNQPQHF. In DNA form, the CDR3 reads TGCGCCAGCAGCCAAGAATATAAGGGAAAGGGGAATCAGCCCCAGCATTTT.

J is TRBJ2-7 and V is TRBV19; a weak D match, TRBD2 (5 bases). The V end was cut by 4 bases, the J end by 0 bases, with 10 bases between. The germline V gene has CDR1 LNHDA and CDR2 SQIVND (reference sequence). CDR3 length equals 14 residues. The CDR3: CASSRPGSSYEQYF. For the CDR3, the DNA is TGTGCCAGTAGTAGACCGGGGAGCTCCTACGAGCAGTACTTC.

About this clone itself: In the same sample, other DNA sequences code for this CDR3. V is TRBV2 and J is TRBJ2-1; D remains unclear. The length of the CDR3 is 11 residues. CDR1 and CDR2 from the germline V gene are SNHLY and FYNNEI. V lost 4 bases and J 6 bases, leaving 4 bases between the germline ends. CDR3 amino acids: CASSVRNEQFF. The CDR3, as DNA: TGTGCCAGCAGTGTTCGCAATGAGCAGTTCTTC.

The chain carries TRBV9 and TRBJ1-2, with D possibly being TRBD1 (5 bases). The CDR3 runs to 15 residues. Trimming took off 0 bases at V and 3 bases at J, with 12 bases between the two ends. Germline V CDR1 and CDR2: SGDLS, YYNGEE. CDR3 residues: CASSVDIGVDYGYTF. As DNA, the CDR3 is TGTGCCAGCAGCGTAGATATAGGGGTGGACTATGGCTACACCTTC.

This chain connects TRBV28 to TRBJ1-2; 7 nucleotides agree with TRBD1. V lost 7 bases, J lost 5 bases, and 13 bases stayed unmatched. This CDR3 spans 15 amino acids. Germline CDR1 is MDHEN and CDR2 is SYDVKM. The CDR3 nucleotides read TGTGCCAGCATTACCCCGGGACAGCCTATTTATGGCTACACCTTC. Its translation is CASITPGQPIYGYTF.

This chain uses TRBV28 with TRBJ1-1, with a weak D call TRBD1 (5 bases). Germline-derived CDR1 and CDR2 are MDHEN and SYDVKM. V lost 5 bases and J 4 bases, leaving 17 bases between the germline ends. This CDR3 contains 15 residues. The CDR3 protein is CASSLRGGLATEAFF. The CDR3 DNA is TGTGCCAGCAGTCTTCGCGGGGGTTTGGCCACTGAAGCTTTCTTT.

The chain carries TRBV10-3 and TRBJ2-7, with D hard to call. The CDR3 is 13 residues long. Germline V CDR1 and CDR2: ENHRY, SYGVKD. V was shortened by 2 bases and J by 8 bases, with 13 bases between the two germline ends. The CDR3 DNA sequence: TGTGCCATCAGTGAGCCTTTGACTCCTCAGCAGTACTTC. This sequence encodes CAISEPLTPQQYF.

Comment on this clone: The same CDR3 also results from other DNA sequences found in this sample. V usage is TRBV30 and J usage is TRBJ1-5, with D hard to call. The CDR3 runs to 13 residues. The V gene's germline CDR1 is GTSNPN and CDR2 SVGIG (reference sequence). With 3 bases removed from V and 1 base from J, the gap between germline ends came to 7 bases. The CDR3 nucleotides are TGTGCCTGGAGCAGGCAGAGCAATCAGCCCCAGCATTTT. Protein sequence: CAWSRQSNQPQHF.

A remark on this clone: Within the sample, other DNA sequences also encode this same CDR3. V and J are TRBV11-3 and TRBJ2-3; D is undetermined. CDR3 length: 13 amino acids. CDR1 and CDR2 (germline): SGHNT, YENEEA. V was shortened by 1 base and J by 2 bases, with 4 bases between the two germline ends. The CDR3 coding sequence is TGTGCCAGCAGCTTAGGGGACACAGATACGCAGTATTTT. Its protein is CASSLGDTDTQYF. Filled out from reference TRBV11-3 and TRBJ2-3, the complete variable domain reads EAGVVQSPRYKIIEKKQPVAFWCNPISGHNTLYWYLQNLGQGPELLIRYENEEAVDDSQLPKDRFSAERLKGVDSTLKIQPAELGDSAVYLCASSLGDTDTQYFGPGTRLTVL.

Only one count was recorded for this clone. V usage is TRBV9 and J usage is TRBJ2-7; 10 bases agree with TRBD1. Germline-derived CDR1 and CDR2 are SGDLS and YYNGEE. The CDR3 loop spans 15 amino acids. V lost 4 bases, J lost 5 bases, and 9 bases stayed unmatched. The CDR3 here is CASSYTGTGENEQYF. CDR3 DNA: TGTGCCAGCAGCTATACCGGGACAGGGGAGAACGAGCAGTACTTC.

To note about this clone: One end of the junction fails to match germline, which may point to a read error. CDR3 protein: CGIGGRYNEKLFF. CDR3 nucleotides: TGCGGGATCGGTGGACGGTATAATGAAAAACTGTTTTTT. The rearrangement uses TRBV6-5 and TRBJ1-4, with unresolved D. The germline V gene has CDR1 MNHEY and CDR2 SVGAGI. This CDR3 has 13 amino acids.

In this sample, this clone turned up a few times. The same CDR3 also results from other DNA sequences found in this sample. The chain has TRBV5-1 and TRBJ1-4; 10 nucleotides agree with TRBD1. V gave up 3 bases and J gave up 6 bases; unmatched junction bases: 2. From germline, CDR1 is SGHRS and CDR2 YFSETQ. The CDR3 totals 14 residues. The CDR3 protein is CASSSGTGDEKLFF. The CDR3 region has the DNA TGCGCCAGCAGCTCCGGGACAGGGGATGAAAAACTGTTTTTT.

The CDR3 protein is CASSREGGGNTGELFF. CDR3 sequence (DNA): TGTGCCAGCAGCCGGGAGGGCGGAGGGAACACCGGGGAGCTGTTTTTT. The chain uses TRBV5-4 and TRBJ2-2; 8 bases align to TRBD2. J gave up 1 base and V 4 bases, and 6 bases lay outside the gene matches. This CDR3 comprises 16 residues. CDR1 is SGHNT and CDR2 is YYREEE in the germline V gene (reference sequence).

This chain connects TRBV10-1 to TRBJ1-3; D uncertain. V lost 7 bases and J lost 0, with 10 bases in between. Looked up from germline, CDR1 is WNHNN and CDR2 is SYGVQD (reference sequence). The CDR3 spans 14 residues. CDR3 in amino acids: CASTPGNSGNTIYF. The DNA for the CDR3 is TGCGCCAGCACCCCCGGGAACTCTGGAAACACCATATATTTT.

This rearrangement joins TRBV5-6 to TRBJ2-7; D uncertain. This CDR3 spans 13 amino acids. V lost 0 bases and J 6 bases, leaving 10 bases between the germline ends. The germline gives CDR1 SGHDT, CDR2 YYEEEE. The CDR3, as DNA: TGTGCCAGCAGCTTGGGATTGGTCCCCGAGCAGTACTTC. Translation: CASSLGLVPEQYF.

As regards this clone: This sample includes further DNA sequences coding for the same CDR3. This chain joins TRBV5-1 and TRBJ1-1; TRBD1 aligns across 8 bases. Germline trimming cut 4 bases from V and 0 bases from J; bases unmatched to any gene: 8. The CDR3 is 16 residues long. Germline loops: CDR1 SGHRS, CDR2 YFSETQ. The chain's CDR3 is CASSPQGVGMNTEAFF. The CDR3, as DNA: TGCGCCAGCAGCCCACAGGGGGTGGGGATGAACACTGAAGCTTTCTTT.

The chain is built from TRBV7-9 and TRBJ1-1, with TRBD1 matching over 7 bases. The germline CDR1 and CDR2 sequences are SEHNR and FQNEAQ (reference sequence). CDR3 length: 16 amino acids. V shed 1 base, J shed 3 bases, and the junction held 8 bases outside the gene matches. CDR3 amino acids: CASSLGQGSADTEAFF. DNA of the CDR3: TGTGCCAGCAGCTTAGGACAGGGTTCGGCGGACACTGAAGCTTTCTTT. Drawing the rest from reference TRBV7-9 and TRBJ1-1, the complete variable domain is DTGVSQNPRHKITKRGQNVTFRCDPISEHNRLYWYRQTLGQGPEFLTYFQNEAQLEKSRLLSDRFSAERPKGSFSTLEIQRTEQGDSAMYLCASSLGQGSADTEAFFGQGTRLTVV.